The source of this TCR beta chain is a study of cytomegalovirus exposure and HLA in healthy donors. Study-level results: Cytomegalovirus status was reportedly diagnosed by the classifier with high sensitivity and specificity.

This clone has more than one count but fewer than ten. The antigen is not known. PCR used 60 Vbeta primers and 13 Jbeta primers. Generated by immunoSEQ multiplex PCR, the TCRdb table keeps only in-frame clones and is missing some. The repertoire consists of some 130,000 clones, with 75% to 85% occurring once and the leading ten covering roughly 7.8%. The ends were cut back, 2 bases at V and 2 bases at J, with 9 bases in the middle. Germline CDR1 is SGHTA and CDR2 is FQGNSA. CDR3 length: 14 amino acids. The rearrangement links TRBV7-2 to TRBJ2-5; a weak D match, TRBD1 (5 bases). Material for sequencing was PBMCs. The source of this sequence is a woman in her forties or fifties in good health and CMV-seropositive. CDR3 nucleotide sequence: TGTGCCAGCAGCTTATTTTCAGGGCAAGAGACCCAGTACTTC. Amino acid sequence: CASSLFSGQETQYF.